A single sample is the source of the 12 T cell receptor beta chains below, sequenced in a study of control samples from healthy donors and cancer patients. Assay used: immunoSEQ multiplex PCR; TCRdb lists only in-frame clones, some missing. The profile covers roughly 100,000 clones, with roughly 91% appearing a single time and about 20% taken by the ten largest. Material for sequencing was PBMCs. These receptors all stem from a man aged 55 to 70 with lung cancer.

Here the CDR3 reads CASSFSTGNNQPQHF. CDR3 nucleotides: TGTGCCAGCAGCTTCTCGACAGGGAACAATCAGCCCCAGCATTTT. The chain uses TRBV11-2 and TRBJ1-5, with 7 bases aligning to TRBD1. Germline V lookup: CDR1 SGHAT, CDR2 FQNNGV. This CDR3 is built from 15 residues. Unmatched junction bases numbered 5, after V lost 3 bases and J lost 3 bases.

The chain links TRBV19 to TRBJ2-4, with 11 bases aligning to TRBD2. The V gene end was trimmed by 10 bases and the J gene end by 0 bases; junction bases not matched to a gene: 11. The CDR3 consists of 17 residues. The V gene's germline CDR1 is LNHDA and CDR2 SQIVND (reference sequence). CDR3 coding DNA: TGTGCCACCCTACTAGCGGGGGAGGCATTAGCCAAAAACATTCAGTACTTC. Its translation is CATLLAGEALAKNIQYF.

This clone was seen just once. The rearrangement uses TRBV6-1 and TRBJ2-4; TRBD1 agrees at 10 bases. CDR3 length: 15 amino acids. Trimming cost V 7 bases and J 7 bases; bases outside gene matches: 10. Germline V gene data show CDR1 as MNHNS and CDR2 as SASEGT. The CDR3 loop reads CASIPPTGQGNIQYF. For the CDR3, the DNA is TGTGCCAGCATCCCCCCGACGGGACAGGGGAACATTCAGTACTTC.

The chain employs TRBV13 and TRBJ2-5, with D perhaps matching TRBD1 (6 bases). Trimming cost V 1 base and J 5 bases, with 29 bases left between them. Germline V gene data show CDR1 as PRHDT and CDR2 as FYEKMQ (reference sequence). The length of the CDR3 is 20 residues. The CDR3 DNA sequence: TGTGCCAGCAGCTTAGTGGGGGCAGGGCTTTCTCCACGATTAAGGGAGACCCAGTACTTC. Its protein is CASSLVGAGLSPRLRETQYF.

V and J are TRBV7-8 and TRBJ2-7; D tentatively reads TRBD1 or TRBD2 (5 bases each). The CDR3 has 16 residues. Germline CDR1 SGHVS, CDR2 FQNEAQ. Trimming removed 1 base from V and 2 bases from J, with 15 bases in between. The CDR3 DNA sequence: TGTGCCAGCAGCTTAGGAGGTCGGGGCGATACCTACGAGCAGTACGTC. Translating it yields CASSLGGRGDTYEQYV.

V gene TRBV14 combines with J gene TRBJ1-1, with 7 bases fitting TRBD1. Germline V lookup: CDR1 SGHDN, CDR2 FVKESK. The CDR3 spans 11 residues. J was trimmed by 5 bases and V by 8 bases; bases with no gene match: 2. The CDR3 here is CASRQGTEAFF. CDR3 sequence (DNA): TGTGCCAGCCGACAGGGAACTGAAGCTTTCTTT.

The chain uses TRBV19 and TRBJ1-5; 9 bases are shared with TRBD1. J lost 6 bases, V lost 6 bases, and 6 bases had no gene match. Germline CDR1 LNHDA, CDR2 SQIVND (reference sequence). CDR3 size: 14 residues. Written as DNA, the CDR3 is TGTGCCAGTAGGGGGACAGGGTATGGTCAGCCCCAGCATTTT. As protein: CASRGTGYGQPQHF.

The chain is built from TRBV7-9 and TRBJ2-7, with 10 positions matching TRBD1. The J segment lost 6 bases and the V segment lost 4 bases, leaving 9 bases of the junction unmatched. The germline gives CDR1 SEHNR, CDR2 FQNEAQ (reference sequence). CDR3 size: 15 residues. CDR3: CASSSWTGGPPEQYF. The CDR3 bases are TGTGCCAGCAGCTCGTGGACAGGGGGTCCCCCCGAGCAGTACTTC.

DNA for the CDR3: TGTGCCAGCAGCTTGGCCCTGTTGGGTTCCGAAGAGACCCAGTACTTC. Its protein is CASSLALLGSEETQYF. The genes are TRBV5-6 and TRBJ2-5; D unresolved. With 0 bases removed from V and 3 bases from J, the gap between germline ends came to 15 bases. This CDR3 has 16 amino acids. CDR1 and CDR2 (germline): SGHDT, YYEEEE.

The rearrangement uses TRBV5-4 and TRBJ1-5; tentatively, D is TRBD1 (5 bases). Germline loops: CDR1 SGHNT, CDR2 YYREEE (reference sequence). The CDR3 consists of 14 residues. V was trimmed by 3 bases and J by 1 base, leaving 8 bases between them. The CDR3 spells CASSSRGSNQPQHF. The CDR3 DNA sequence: TGTGCCAGCAGCTCACGGGGGAGCAATCAGCCCCAGCATTTT.

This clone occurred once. CDR3 DNA sequence: TGTGCCAGCAGAAGCCTTCGGACAGGGGTCTACGAGCAGTACTTC. Translation: CASRSLRTGVYEQYF. The gene calls are TRBV27 and TRBJ2-7, with 9 bases matching TRBD1. The V gene's germline CDR1 is MNHEY and CDR2 SMNVEV (reference sequence). J lost 3 bases, V lost 6 bases, and 9 bases had no gene match. The CDR3 is made up of 15 amino acids.

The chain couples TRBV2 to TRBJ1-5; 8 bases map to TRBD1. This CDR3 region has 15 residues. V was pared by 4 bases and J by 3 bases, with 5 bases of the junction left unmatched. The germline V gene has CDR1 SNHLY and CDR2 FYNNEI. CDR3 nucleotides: TGTGCCAGCAGTGGGTTGGGACAGGCCAATCAGCCCCAGCATTTT. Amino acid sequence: CASSGLGQANQPQHF.